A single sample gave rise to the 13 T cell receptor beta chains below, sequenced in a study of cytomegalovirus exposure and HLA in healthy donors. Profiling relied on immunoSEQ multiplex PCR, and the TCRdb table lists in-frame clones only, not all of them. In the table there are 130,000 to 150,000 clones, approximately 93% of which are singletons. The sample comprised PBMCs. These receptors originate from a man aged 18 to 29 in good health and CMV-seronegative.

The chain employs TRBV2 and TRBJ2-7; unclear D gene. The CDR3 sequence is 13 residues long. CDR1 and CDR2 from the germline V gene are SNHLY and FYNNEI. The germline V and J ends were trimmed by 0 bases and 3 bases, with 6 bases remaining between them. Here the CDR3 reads CASSEAPVYEQYF. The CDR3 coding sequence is TGTGCCAGCAGTGAAGCCCCAGTCTACGAGCAGTACTTC.

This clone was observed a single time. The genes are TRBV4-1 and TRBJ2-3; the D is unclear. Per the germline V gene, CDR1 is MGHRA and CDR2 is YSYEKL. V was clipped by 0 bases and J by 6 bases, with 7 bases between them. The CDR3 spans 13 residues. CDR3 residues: CASSQDPQDTQYF. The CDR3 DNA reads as TGCGCCAGCAGCCAAGATCCCCAGGATACGCAGTATTTT.

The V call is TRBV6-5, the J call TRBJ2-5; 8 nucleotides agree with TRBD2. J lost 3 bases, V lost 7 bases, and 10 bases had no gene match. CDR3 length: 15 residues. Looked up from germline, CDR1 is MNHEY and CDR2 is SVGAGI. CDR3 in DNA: TGTGCCAGCACGAGGGTTTCAGCGGGGGAAGAGACCCAGTACTTC. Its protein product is CASTRVSAGEETQYF.

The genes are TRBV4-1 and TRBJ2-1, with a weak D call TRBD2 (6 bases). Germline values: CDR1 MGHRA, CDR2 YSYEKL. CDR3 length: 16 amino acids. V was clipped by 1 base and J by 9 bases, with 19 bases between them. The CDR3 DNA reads TGCGCCAGCAGCCAAGCCCCTTTAGCGGCCGTCGGTGAGCAGTTCTTC. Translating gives CASSQAPLAAVGEQFF.

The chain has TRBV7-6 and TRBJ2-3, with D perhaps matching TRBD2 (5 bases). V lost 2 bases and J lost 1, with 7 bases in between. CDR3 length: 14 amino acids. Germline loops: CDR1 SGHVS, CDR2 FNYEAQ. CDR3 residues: CASSLFGGTDTQYF. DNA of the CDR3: TGTGCCAGCAGCTTATTCGGGGGCACAGATACGCAGTATTTT.

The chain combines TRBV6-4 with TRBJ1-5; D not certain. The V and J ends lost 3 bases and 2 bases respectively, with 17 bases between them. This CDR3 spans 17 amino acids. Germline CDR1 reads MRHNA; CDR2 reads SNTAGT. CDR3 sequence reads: CASSEFYDPRGNQPQHF. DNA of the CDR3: TGTGCCAGCAGTGAATTCTATGACCCACGGGGCAATCAGCCCCAGCATTTT.

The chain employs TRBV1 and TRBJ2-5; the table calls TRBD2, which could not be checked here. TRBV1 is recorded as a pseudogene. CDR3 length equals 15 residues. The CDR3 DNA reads TGCACCAGCAGCCAGGCTCGGGGGGTCCAAGAGACCCAGTACTTC. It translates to CTSSQARGVQETQYF.

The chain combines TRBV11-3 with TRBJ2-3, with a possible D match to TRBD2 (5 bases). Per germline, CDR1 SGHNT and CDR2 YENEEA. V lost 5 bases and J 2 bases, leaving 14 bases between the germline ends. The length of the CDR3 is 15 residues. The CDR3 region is CASSLRRTLTDTQYF. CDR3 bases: TGTGCCAGCAGCCTAAGGCGGACTCTCACAGATACGCAGTATTTT. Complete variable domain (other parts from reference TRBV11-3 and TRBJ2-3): EAGVVQSPRYKIIEKKQPVAFWCNPISGHNTLYWYLQNLGQGPELLIRYENEEAVDDSQLPKDRFSAERLKGVDSTLKIQPAELGDSAVYLCASSLRRTLTDTQYFGPGTRLTVL.

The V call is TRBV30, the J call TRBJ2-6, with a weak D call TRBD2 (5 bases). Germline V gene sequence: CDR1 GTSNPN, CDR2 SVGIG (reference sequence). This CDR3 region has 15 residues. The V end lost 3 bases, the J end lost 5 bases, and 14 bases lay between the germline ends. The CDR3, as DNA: TGTGCCTGGAGGGAAAGAGGGTTACGGGCCAACGTCCTGACTTTC. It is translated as CAWRERGLRANVLTF.

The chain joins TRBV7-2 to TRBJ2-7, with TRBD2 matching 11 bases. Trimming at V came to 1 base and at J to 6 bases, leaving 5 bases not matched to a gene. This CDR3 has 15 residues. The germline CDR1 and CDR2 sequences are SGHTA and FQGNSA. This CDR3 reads CASSLGLAGMGEQYV. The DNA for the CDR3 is TGTGCCAGCAGCTTAGGACTAGCGGGAATGGGCGAGCAGTACGTC.

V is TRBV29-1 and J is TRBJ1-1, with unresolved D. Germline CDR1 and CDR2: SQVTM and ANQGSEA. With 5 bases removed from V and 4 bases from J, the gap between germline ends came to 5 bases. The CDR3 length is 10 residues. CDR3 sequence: CSVSGTEAFF. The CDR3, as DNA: TGCAGCGTTTCGGGCACTGAAGCTTTCTTT. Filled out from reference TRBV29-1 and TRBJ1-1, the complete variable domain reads SAVISQKPSRDICQRGTSLTIQCQVDSQVTMMFWYRQQPGQSLTLIATANQGSEATYESGFVIDKFPISRPNLTFSTLTVSNMSPEDSSIYLCSVSGTEAFFGQGTRLTVV.

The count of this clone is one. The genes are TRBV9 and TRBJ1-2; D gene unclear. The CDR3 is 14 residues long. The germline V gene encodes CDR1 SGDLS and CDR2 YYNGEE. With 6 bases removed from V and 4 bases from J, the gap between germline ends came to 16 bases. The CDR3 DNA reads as TGTGCCAGCACCCCTGACAATCCTTCCTATGGCTACACCTTC. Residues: CASTPDNPSYGYTF.

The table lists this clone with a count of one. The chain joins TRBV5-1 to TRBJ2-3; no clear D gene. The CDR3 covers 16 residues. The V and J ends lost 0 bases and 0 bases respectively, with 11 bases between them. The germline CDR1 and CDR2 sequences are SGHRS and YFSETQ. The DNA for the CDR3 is TGCGCCAGCAGCTTGGTTGGTCAGACTAGCACAGATACGCAGTATTTT. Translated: CASSLVGQTSTDTQYF.